The rows below give T cell receptor beta chains drawn from one sample of a study of shared clonotypes between healthy human individuals. Profiled with immunoSEQ multiplex PCR; TCRdb holds only in-frame clones, not every one. The sample lists millions of clones, about 95% occurring once. Source material: naive CD8+ T cells sorted from blood. All receptors derive from a man between 18 and 29 years old in good health. The CDR3 runs from the conserved cysteine through the conserved F or W. The order of the fields is D gene, V gene, J gene, clone size, CDR3 protein, CDR3 DNA. D genes are given only for firm matches. Only part of the rows carry a size: once, few, many, or a class if the clone is expanded.

-,TRBV13,TRBJ2-7,-,CASSLSFGQLSYEQYF,TGTGCCAGCAGCTTATCGTTTGGGCAGCTTTCCTACGAGCAGTACTTC
TRBD2,TRBV27,TRBJ2-3,-,CASSNPVTSGPDTQYF,TGTGCCAGCAGTAACCCCGTGACTAGCGGTCCAGATACGCAGTATTTT
-,TRBV4-1,TRBJ1-1,-,CASSQVQVNTEAFF,TGCGCCAGCAGCCAAGTACAGGTAAACACTGAAGCTTTCTTT
TRBD1,TRBV7-2,TRBJ2-7,-,CASSQGDSSYEQYF,TGTGCCAGCAGCCAAGGGGACAGCTCCTACGAGCAGTACTTC
TRBD1,TRBV11-2,TRBJ1-1,-,CASSLFGWGQGPNTEAFF,TGTGCCAGCAGCTTATTCGGGTGGGGACAGGGACCGAACACTGAAGCTTTCTTT
-,TRBV19,TRBJ2-7,-,CASSMGAAGFYEQYF,TGTGCCAGTAGTATGGGGGCAGCGGGATTCTACGAGCAGTACTTC
-,TRBV5-6,TRBJ1-1,-,CASSLASTEAFF,TGTGCCAGCAGCTTGGCGAGCACTGAAGCTTTCTTT
-,TRBV19,TRBJ1-2,-,CASSTGYGYTF,TGTGCCAGTAGTACGGGCTATGGCTACACCTTC
-,TRBV2,TRBJ2-1,-,CASRQDSLSYNEQFF,TGTGCCAGCAGGCAGGACAGCCTCTCCTACAATGAGCAGTTCTTC
-,TRBV27,TRBJ1-2,-,CASSLNGDYGYTF,TGTGCCAGCAGTTTAAACGGTGACTATGGCTACACCTTC
-,TRBV27,TRBJ1-4,-,CASSLSLGSNEKLFF,TGTGCCAGCAGTTTATCCCTGGGGTCTAATGAAAAACTGTTTTTT
-,TRBV13,TRBJ2-7,-,CASSTTSNPHEQYF,TGTGCCAGCAGCACCACTAGTAACCCCCACGAGCAGTACTTC
TRBD2,TRBV10-2,TRBJ2-1,-,CASSETAGGGGNEQFF,TGCGCCAGCAGTGAGACCGCGGGGGGAGGAGGCAATGAGCAGTTCTTC
TRBD1,TRBV6-5,TRBJ1-1,-,CASSYSGTGGEAFF,TGTGCCAGCAGTTACTCGGGGACAGGCGGTGAAGCTTTCTTT
-,TRBV2,TRBJ2-2,once,CASSVSEPNTGELFF,TGTGCCAGCAGTGTCTCCGAGCCGAACACCGGGGAGCTGTTTTTT
TRBD2,TRBV9,TRBJ2-1,once,CASSPRDSGNGSGQFF,TGTGCCAGCAGCCCCCGGGATAGCGGGAACGGAAGTGGGCAGTTCTTC
-,TRBV13,TRBJ1-1,-,CASSFRDGIEAFF,TGTGCCAGCAGTTTCCGGGACGGGATTGAAGCTTTCTTT
-,TRBV6-5,TRBJ2-7,-,CASSYEGISYEQYF,TGTGCCAGCAGTTACGAGGGGATCTCCTACGAGCAGTACTTC
-,TRBV30,TRBJ1-1,-,CAWSVGSGLNTEAFF,TGTGCCTGGAGTGTGGGGTCAGGGCTGAACACTGAAGCTTTCTTT
-,TRBV6-1,TRBJ1-1,-,CASSEHWTDVMNTEAFF,TGTGCCAGCAGTGAACATTGGACAGACGTAATGAACACTGAAGCTTTCTTT
-,TRBV4-3,TRBJ2-2,-,CASSQERWTGELFF,TGCGCCAGCAGCCAAGAGAGGTGGACCGGGGAGCTGTTTTTT
-,TRBV4-1,TRBJ2-1,-,CASSQGPPYNEQFF,TGCGCCAGCAGCCAAGGCCCGCCCTACAATGAGCAGTTCTTC
-,TRBV6-5,TRBJ1-1,-,CASSYNGGTEAFF,TGTGCCAGCAGTTACAACGGGGGTACTGAAGCTTTCTTT
TRBD1,TRBV5-1,TRBJ2-2,-,CASSLVPPGQGGTGELFF,TGCGCCAGCAGCTTGGTCCCACCGGGACAGGGAGGTACCGGGGAGCTGTTTTTT
TRBD1,TRBV4-1,TRBJ1-2,once,CASSHLPGQGANYGYTF,TGCGCCAGCAGCCACCTACCGGGACAGGGGGCGAACTATGGCTACACCTTC
-,TRBV20-1,TRBJ2-7,-,CSAWAFGVQYF,TGCAGTGCTTGGGCGTTCGGGGTGCAGTACTTC
-,TRBV28,TRBJ1-1,-,CASTPPGRFTEAFF,TGTGCCAGCACCCCGCCGGGACGGTTCACTGAAGCTTTCTTT
TRBD1,TRBV6-5,TRBJ2-7,-,CASTPTGGEQYF,TGTGCCAGCACCCCGACAGGGGGAGAGCAGTACTTC
-,TRBV29-1,TRBJ2-5,-,CSVEGFVDGPPEETQYF,TGCAGCGTTGAAGGGTTTGTGGACGGCCCACCGGAAGAGACCCAGTACTTC
-,TRBV7-6,TRBJ2-3,-,CASSYDGYTQYF,TGTGCCAGCAGCTACGACGGATATACGCAGTATTTT
TRBD1,TRBV5-1,TRBJ2-7,-,CASSPYRGGNYEQYF,TGCGCCAGCAGCCCTTACAGGGGTGGGAACTACGAGCAGTACTTC
-,TRBV5-6,TRBJ2-1,-,CASSLLTGFNEQFF,TGTGCCAGCAGTCTACTGACAGGCTTCAATGAGCAGTTCTTC
-,TRBV7-9,TRBJ1-4,-,CASSVTHEKLFF,TGTGCCAGCAGCGTGACACACGAAAAACTGTTTTTT
TRBD2,TRBV29-1,TRBJ2-3,-,CSVVVWGGSSTDTQYF,TGCAGCGTTGTTGTCTGGGGGGGTTCTAGCACAGATACGCAGTATTTT
TRBD2,TRBV27,TRBJ2-3,-,CASSPGLAGAPHTDTQYF,TGTGCCAGCAGTCCTGGACTAGCGGGGGCCCCACACACAGATACGCAGTATTTT
TRBD1,TRBV7-6,TRBJ2-7,few,CASSLGGTAYEQYF,TGTGCCAGCAGCTTAGGAGGGACAGCCTACGAGCAGTACTTC
-,TRBV10-2,TRBJ1-5,-,CASSGTDSNQPQHF,TGCGCCAGCAGTGGGACAGATAGCAATCAGCCCCAGCATTTT
-,TRBV30,TRBJ2-7,-,CAWRGLGNTPNEQYF,TGTGCCTGGAGGGGCCTCGGCAATACCCCCAACGAGCAGTACTTC
TRBD1,TRBV9,TRBJ2-5,-,CASSPRLGQGIFTETQYF,TGTGCCAGCAGCCCTCGTTTAGGACAGGGGATTTTTACGGAGACCCAGTACTTC
TRBD1,TRBV4-3,TRBJ2-7,-,CASSQGDSRTYEQYF,TGCGCCAGCAGCCAAGGGGACAGCCGGACCTACGAGCAGTACTTC
-,TRBV7-9,TRBJ2-7,-,CASSLGGPYEQYF,TGTGCCAGCTCACTGGGGGGACCATACGAGCAGTACTTC
TRBD1,TRBV27,TRBJ1-2,-,CASSFDRVNYGYTF,TGTGCCAGCAGTTTCGACAGGGTCAACTATGGCTACACCTTC
TRBD1,TRBV27,TRBJ2-7,-,CASSSLPGQGTRRGPYNEQYF,TGTGCCAGCAGTTCCCTTCCGGGACAGGGGACTAGAAGGGGCCCCTACAACGAGCAGTACTTC
-,TRBV10-2,TRBJ1-2,-,CASSEGSSNYGYTF,TGCGCCAGCAGTGAGGGTTCCTCTAACTATGGCTACACCTTC
-,TRBV20-1,TRBJ2-2,-,CSAFNGGELFF,TGCAGTGCTTTCAATGGGGGGGAGCTGTTTTTT
TRBD2,TRBV4-3,TRBJ2-7,-,CASSRGLASYEQYF,TGCGCCAGCAGCCGAGGACTAGCGTCCTACGAGCAGTACTTC
TRBD2,TRBV7-6,TRBJ2-7,-,CASSLPSGGREQYF,TGTGCCAGCAGCCTCCCCTCCGGGGGGAGGGAGCAGTACTTC
TRBD2,TRBV7-8,TRBJ2-3,-,CASSSRLLADSTDTQYF,TGTGCCAGCAGCTCAAGACTCCTAGCGGATTCCACAGATACGCAGTATTTT
TRBD1,TRBV19,TRBJ2-1,-,CASSHRDSSYNEQFF,TGTGCCAGTAGCCACAGGGACAGCTCCTACAATGAGCAGTTCTTC
-,TRBV6-1,TRBJ1-1,-,CASSEGGWNTEAFF,TGTGCCAGCAGTGAAGGGGGGTGGAACACTGAAGCTTTCTTT
TRBD1,TRBV4-3,TRBJ2-7,-,CASSQDWTGTYEQYF,TGCGCCAGCAGCCAAGATTGGACAGGGACCTACGAGCAGTACTTC
-,TRBV19,TRBJ1-1,-,CASSTTPEGWTEAFF,TGTGCCAGTAGTACTACCCCGGAGGGTTGGACTGAAGCTTTCTTT
TRBD1,TRBV18,TRBJ2-1,-,CASSQGQSSYNEQFF,TGTGCCAGCTCACAGGGACAGAGCTCCTACAATGAGCAGTTCTTC
-,TRBV29-1,TRBJ1-6,-,CSVAPRGPGLGSSYNSPLHF,TGCAGCGTTGCCCCTCGAGGACCAGGGCTCGGGAGCTCCTATAATTCACCCCTCCACTTT
-,TRBV5-1,TRBJ1-1,-,CASSLPQNTEAFF,TGCGCCAGCAGCTTGCCACAGAACACTGAAGCTTTCTTT
-,TRBV30,TRBJ2-7,-,CAWSPDGDYEQYF,TGTGCCTGGAGTCCGGACGGTGACTACGAGCAGTACTTC
TRBD2,TRBV7-2,TRBJ2-7,-,CASSLARGGTYEQYF,TGTGCCAGCAGCTTAGCTCGCGGGGGGACCTACGAGCAGTACTTC
-,TRBV28,TRBJ2-7,-,CASRGETERAYEQYF,TGTGCCAGCAGGGGAGAGACAGAGAGGGCCTACGAGCAGTACTTC
TRBD1,TRBV2,TRBJ2-1,-,CASGLDRDRALNEQFF,TGTGCCAGCGGGTTGGACCGGGACAGGGCCCTCAATGAGCAGTTCTTC